One TCR beta chain is described in this entry. Its cognate antigen is unknown. The entry originates in a study of cytomegalovirus exposure and HLA in healthy donors. Findings of the study overall: Exclusion applied to some V segments, including TRBV6-2 and TRBV6-3, as they were indistinguishable.

PCR was performed using 60 Vbeta and 13 Jbeta primers. Some clones are missing from TCRdb's copy, which holds only in-frame ones; the method was immunoSEQ multiplex PCR. The sample contains around 150,000 clones, 65% to 80% of which appear only once. Trimming shortened V by 1 base and J by 4 bases, and 10 bases separated the two germline ends. The germline gives CDR1 SGHTA, CDR2 FQGNSA. This CDR3 has 15 residues. The material sequenced was PBMCs. This TCR was sampled from a woman between 50 and 59 years old in good health and CMV-seropositive. The chain has TRBV7-2 and TRBJ2-2; possible D gene TRBD1, 5 bases. CDR3 sequence (DNA): TGTGCCAGCAGCTTAGTGACAGCAGTCACCGGGGAGCTGTTTTTT. This codes for CASSLVTAVTGELFF.